The rows below give T cell receptor beta chains drawn from one sample of a study of T cell repertoires in cytomegalovirus infection. What these receptors recognize is not known. TCRdb reanalysed the reads using MiXCR and keeps one entry per CDR3 protein. The repertoire holds around 78,000 distinct CDR3 sequences, 20% to 30% seen once, with 50% in the top ten. Sequenced here: CD8+ T cells from cultured PBMCs, sampled from culture after CMV antigen stimulation. The source is a human donor in good health (CMV status not recorded). Some clones in this sample may be carry-over from other donors' samples. Both conserved end residues are part of each CDR3. Fields, in order: D gene, clone size, V gene, CDR3 length, J gene, CDR3 DNA, CDR3 protein. D genes are given only for firm matches. The size of a clone is reported for some rows only, either as once, few or many, or as a class for expanded clones.

TRBD1	NA	TRBV7-6	13	TRBJ2-1	TGTGCCAGCAGCTTAGTACAGGGGTCTGGGCAGTTCTTC	CASSLVQGSGQFF
NA	NA	TRBV4-2	17	TRBJ1-3	TGTGCCAGCAGCCAAAGTCAGGCGAGGTCAGCTGGAAACACCATATATTTT	CASSQSQARSAGNTIYF
TRBD2	many	TRBV7-2	19	TRBJ2-2	TGTGCCAGCAGCTTAGAACGACTAGCGGGGGCCCCTCGAGGCGGGGAGCTGTTTTTT	CASSLERLAGAPRGGELFF
TRBD2	NA	TRBV19	15	TRBJ2-7	TGTGCCAGTAGTGGTCTAGCGGGCGGCTCCTACGAGCAGTACTTC	CASSGLAGGSYEQYF
TRBD2	NA	TRBV5-4	15	TRBJ2-2	TGTGCCAGCAGCTTGAGCGGGGATTACACCGGGGAGCTGTTTTTT	CASSLSGDYTGELFF
TRBD2	many	TRBV28	15	TRBJ2-7	TGTGCCAGCAGCCCTAGCGGGGCCAACTCCTACGAGCAGTACTTC	CASSPSGANSYEQYF
NA	NA	TRBV10-2	17	TRBJ2-7	TGCGCCAGCAGTAGGGGGGAGCCTCCGGTCCTCTCCTACGAGCAGTACTTC	CASSRGEPPVLSYEQYF
TRBD2	few	TRBV10-2	18	TRBJ2-5	TGCGCCAGCAGTACCCCTAGCGGGACTGCAATATTCCAAGAGACCCAGTACTTC	CASSTPSGTAIFQETQYF
NA	few	TRBV12-3/TRBV12-4	12	TRBJ2-7	TGTGCCAGCAGACGGGGCTCCTACGAGCAGTACTTC	CASRRGSYEQYF
TRBD1	NA	TRBV20-1	13	TRBJ1-6	TGCAGTGCTAGAAGACAGGGGCGACAAGATCTCCACTTT	CSARRQGRQDLHF
TRBD2	many	TRBV11-2	17	TRBJ2-7	TGTGCCAGCAGCTTAGAGGGCGGGAGGGCATTCACCTACGAGCAGTACTTC	CASSLEGGRAFTYEQYF
TRBD2	NA	TRBV2	16	TRBJ2-3	TGTGCCAGCAGTGACGTAGCGGGGGGGAGCACAGATACGCAGTATTTT	CASSDVAGGSTDTQYF
TRBD1	few	TRBV12-5	16	TRBJ1-5	TGTGCTAGTGGTTTCGGCAGGGGGTATAGCAATCAGCCCCAGCATTTT	CASGFGRGYSNQPQHF
NA	NA	TRBV11-3	18	TRBJ2-2	TGTGCCAGCAGCTTAGATCTACGGGAAGACATGCTCACCGGGGAGCTGTTTTTT	CASSLDLREDMLTGELFF
TRBD1	many	TRBV7-8	16	TRBJ1-1	TGTGCCAGCAAAGCCGGGACAGGGATCATGAACACTGAAGCTTTCTTT	CASKAGTGIMNTEAFF
NA	NA	TRBV5-6	15	TRBJ2-1	TGTGCCAGCAGCTTGCCAGGGGGGCAGGGAAATGAGCAGTTCTTC	CASSLPGGQGNEQFF
TRBD2	NA	TRBV19	14	TRBJ2-5	TGTGCCAGTAGTATAGATACGGGAGGAGAGACCCAGTACTTC	CASSIDTGGETQYF
NA	NA	TRBV12-3/TRBV12-4	12	TRBJ1-6	TGTGCCAGCGGCCTGGGGAATTCACCCCTCCACTTT	CASGLGNSPLHF
NA	many	TRBV7-2	16	TRBJ1-2	TGTGCCAGCAGCCCCGAGGGGGACGGTGCTAACTATGGCTACACCTTC	CASSPEGDGANYGYTF
NA	many	TRBV7-9	16	TRBJ2-5	TGTGCCAGCAGCCCCCCAGCCGGGGTCCACCAAGAGACCCAGTACTTC	CASSPPAGVHQETQYF
NA	NA	TRBV15	14	TRBJ1-2	TGTGCCTCCAGTGATGACGGGGGTTCGTACGGCTACACCTTC	CASSDDGGSYGYTF
NA	NA	TRBV6-2/TRBV6-3	15	TRBJ2-7	TGTGCCAGCAGTTTCCCGTGGGACGGCTCCTACGAGCAGTACTTC	CASSFPWDGSYEQYF
NA	many	TRBV20-1	15	TRBJ2-7	TGCAGTGCTAGAGATCTGAGGAAGAGCTCCTACGAGCAGTACTTC	CSARDLRKSSYEQYF
TRBD1	NA	TRBV2	16	TRBJ1-2	TGTGCCAGCAACTTCCGGGACAGGGGGCCTGTTGGCGGCTACACCTTC	CASNFRDRGPVGGYTF
NA	few	TRBV19	13	TRBJ1-4	TGTGCCAGCCAACAGGGAAGTAATGAAAAACTGTTTTTT	CASQQGSNEKLFF